A selection of T cell receptor beta chains follows, all from one sample in a study of cytomegalovirus exposure and HLA in healthy donors. The protocol was immunoSEQ multiplex PCR, while the TCRdb copy is restricted to in-frame clones and leaves out a portion. The data show over 90,000 clones, approximately 70% seen once. Sequencing was done on a sample of PBMCs. The receptors originated from a man in his forties in good health and CMV-seronegative. CDR3s include the opening cysteine and the closing phenylalanine or tryptophan. Each record gives: V gene, J gene, CDR3 protein.

TRBV18	TRBJ1-1	CASSPVGQGDAFF
TRBV7-2	TRBJ1-2	CASSPSPRDRGNYGYTF
TRBV5-1	TRBJ1-2	CASRSTGTGLSGYTF
TRBV5-5	TRBJ2-7	CASSMSLPSYEQYF
TRBV11-2	TRBJ1-3	CASSPRDRVLNTIYF
TRBV6-6	TRBJ1-4	CASKQGGEKLFF
TRBV28	TRBJ1-4	CASSGDRGEEKLFF
TRBV4-1	TRBJ1-2	CASSLMAGGSSYGYTF
TRBV18	TRBJ2-3	CASSQRTGGDTDTQYF
TRBV5-6	TRBJ1-4	CASSFTGTPRGEKLFF
TRBV11-2	TRBJ1-1	CASSRGLVTEAFF
TRBV6-6	TRBJ1-5	CASSYWGVNQPQHF
TRBV30	TRBJ2-5	CASTRTSGIETQYF
TRBV25-1	TRBJ1-1	CASERQGFLPEAFF
TRBV19	TRBJ1-4	CASRSGTGPGGNEKLFF
TRBV4-1	TRBJ1-2	CASSQDLTGQHGYTF
TRBV19	TRBJ2-5	CASSTDRDQETQYF
TRBV9	TRBJ2-5	CASSVVGGGHSEETQYF
TRBV5-1	TRBJ2-2	CASSFSGTSGTGELFF
TRBV5-1	TRBJ2-7	CASSRTSGGAREQYF
TRBV2	TRBJ1-1	CASSGDRPIDVAFF
TRBV7-2	TRBJ2-7	CASSLGRGELGYEQYF
TRBV5-4	TRBJ2-7	CASSLASGGDSEQYF
TRBV18	TRBJ2-6	CASSHGGWANVLTF
TRBV5-1	TRBJ1-4	CASRLGGMEKLFF
TRBV5-6	TRBJ2-4	CASRFWRGKNIQYF
TRBV2	TRBJ2-3	CASKPPRWTDTQYF
TRBV6-6	TRBJ1-2	CASSYTRDTFYGYTF
TRBV5-6	TRBJ2-2	CASSGQGNTGELFF
TRBV6-4	TRBJ1-5	CASSLEFGNQPQHF
TRBV5-1	TRBJ1-2	CASSENRAGYTF
TRBV30	TRBJ1-4	CAWSGQGLFEKLFF
TRBV19	TRBJ2-7	CASSVSAGTGHYEQYF
TRBV11-2	TRBJ2-7	CASSSTLQGAYEQYF
TRBV11-2	TRBJ2-7	CASSLVAGALDEQYF
TRBV10-1	TRBJ2-7	CASIQGQDLEEQYF
TRBV10-3	TRBJ2-1	CAISGLAGGRSYNEQFF
TRBV10-3	TRBJ2-7	CAITSGDEEQYF
TRBV7-9	TRBJ1-1	CASSLGGSNRVEAFF
TRBV4-2	TRBJ1-6	CASSQAHGGIYNSPLHF
TRBV5-1	TRBJ1-4	CASSRTGIGEKLFF
TRBV4-2	TRBJ1-3	CASSPRDRHSGNTIYF
TRBV12-5	TRBJ2-7	CASGLVPLEGLYEQYF
TRBV19	TRBJ2-3	CASGRLAGETDTQYF
TRBV5-1	TRBJ2-3	CASSLTAISTDTQYF
TRBV29-1	TRBJ2-5	CSVRTVSNQYF
TRBV15	TRBJ1-2	CATSRGDSNYGYTF
TRBV30	TRBJ1-2	CAENRLGGYTF
TRBV7-6	TRBJ2-7	CASSGGISYEQYF
TRBV7-2	TRBJ1-5	CASSLDGTGDQPQHF
TRBV29-1	TRBJ2-7	CSVGVTTYEQYF
TRBV10-1	TRBJ1-5	CATGTGTGAYNQPQHF
TRBV19	TRBJ1-1	CASSPPGPSRAFF
TRBV7-3	TRBJ1-1	CASSENGETEAFF
TRBV6-5	TRBJ2-1	CASRATGGPYNEQFF